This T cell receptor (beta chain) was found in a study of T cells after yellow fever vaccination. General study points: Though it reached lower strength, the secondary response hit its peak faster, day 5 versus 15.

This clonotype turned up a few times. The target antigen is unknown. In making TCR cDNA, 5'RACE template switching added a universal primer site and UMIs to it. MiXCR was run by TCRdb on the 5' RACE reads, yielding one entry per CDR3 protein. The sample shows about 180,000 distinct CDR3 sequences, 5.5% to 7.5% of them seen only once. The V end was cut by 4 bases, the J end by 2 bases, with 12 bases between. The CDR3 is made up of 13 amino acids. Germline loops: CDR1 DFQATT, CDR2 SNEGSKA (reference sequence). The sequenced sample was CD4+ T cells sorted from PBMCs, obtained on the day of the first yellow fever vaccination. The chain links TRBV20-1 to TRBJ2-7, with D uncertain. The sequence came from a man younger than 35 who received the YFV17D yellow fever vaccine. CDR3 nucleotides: TGCAGTGCTACAAGAGAGAGCCCCTACGAGCAGTACTTC. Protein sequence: CSATRESPYEQYF.